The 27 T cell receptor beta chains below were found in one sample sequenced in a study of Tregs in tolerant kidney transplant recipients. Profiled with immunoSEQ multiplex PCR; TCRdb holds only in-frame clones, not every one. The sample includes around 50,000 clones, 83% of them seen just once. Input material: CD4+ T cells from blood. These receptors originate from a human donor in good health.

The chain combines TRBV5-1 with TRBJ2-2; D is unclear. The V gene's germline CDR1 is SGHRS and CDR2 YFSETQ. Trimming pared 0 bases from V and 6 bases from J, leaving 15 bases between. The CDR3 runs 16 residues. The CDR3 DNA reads TGCGCCAGCAGCTTGGGGACCCAAGGCGGCGCCGGGGAGCTGTTTTTT. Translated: CASSLGTQGGAGELFF.

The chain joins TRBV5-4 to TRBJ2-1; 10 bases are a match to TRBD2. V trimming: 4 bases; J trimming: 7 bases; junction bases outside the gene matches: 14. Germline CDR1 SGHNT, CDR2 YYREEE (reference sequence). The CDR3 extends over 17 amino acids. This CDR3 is CASSPPTGAGGRNEQFF. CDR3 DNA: TGTGCCAGCAGCCCACCAACTGGAGCGGGAGGGAGGAATGAGCAGTTCTTC.

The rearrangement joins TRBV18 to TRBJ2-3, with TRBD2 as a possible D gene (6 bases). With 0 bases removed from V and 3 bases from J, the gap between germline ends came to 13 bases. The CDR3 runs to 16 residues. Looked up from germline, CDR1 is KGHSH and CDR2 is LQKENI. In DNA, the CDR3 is TGTGCCAGCTCACCACCTAACGGGAGAAAAACAGATACGCAGTATTTT. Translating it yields CASSPPNGRKTDTQYF.

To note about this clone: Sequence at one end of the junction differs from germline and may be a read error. The CDR3 loop reads CASRLALAGDTGELFF. The CDR3 region has the DNA TGTGCCAGCAGATTAGCCCTAGCGGGGGACACCGGGGAGCTGTTTTTT. This sequence joins TRBV7-9 and TRBJ2-2, with TRBD2 matching 10 bases. This CDR3 has 16 residues. In germline, CDR1 is SEHNR, CDR2 FQNEAQ (reference sequence).

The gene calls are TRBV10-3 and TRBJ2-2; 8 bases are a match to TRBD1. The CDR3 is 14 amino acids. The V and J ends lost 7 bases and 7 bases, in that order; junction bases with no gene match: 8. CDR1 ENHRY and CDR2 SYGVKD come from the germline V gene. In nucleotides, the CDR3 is TGTGCCATCACCCCTGGACAGGGCGACGGGGAGCTGTTTTTT. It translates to CAITPGQGDGELFF.

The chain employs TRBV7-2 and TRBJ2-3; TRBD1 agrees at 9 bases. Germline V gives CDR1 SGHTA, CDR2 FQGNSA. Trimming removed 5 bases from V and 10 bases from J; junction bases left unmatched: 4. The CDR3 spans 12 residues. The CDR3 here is CASSPWTGAQYF. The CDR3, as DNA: TGTGCCAGCAGCCCCTGGACAGGGGCGCAGTATTTT. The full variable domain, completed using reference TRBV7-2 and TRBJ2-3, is GAGVSQSPSNKVTEKGKDVELRCDPISGHTALYWYRQSLGQGLEFLIYFQGNSAPDKSGLPSDRFSAERTGGSVSTLTIQRTQQEDSAVYLCASSPWTGAQYFGPGTRLTVL.

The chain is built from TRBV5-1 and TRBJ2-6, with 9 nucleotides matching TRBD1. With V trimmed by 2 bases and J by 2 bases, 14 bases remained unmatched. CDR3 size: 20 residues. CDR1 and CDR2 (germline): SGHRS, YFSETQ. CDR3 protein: CASSFWSQGAKTAGANVLTF. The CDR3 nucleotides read TGCGCCAGCAGCTTCTGGTCACAGGGGGCAAAGACAGCTGGGGCCAACGTCCTGACTTTC.

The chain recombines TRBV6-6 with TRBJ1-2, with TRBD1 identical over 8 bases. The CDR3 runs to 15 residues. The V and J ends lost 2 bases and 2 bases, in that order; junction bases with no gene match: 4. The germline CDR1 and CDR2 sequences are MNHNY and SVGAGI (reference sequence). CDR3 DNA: TGTGCCAGCAGTTACCTGCCAGGGGGCAACTATGGCTACACCTTC. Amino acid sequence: CASSYLPGGNYGYTF.

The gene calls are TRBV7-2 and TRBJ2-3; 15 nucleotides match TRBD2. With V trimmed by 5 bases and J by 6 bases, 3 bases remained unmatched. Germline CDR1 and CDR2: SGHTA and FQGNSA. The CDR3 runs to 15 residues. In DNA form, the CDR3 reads TGTGCCAGCAGCCCGGGGACTAGCGGGGGGGATACGCAGTATTTT. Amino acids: CASSPGTSGGDTQYF.

In DNA, the CDR3 is TGTGCCAGTAGTAGGGAGGGACAGGGGGCTGATACGCAGTATTTT. Its translation: CASSREGQGADTQYF. The V gene is TRBV19, the J gene TRBJ2-3; 12 bases fit TRBD1. The germline CDR1 and CDR2 sequences are LNHDA and SQIVND (reference sequence). This CDR3 has 15 amino acids. With 4 bases clipped from V and 6 bases from J, the junction kept 5 bases outside the gene matches. The full variable domain, with the rest looked up from reference TRBV19 and TRBJ2-3, is DGGITQSPKYLFRKEGQNVTLSCEQNLNHDAMYWYRQDPGQGLRLIYYSQIVNDFQKGDIAEGYSVSREKKESFPLTVTSAQKNPTAFYLCASSREGQGADTQYFGPGTRLTVL.

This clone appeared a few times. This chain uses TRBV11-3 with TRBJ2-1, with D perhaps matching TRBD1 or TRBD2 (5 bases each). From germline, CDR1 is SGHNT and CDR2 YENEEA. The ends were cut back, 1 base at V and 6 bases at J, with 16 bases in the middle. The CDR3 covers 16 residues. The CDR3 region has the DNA TGTGCCAGCAGCTTAGCGAGGGGCCCAGGATTCAATGAGCAGTTCTTC. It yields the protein CASSLARGPGFNEQFF. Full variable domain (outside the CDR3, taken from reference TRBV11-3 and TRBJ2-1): EAGVVQSPRYKIIEKKQPVAFWCNPISGHNTLYWYLQNLGQGPELLIRYENEEAVDDSQLPKDRFSAERLKGVDSTLKIQPAELGDSAVYLCASSLARGPGFNEQFFGPGTRLTVL.

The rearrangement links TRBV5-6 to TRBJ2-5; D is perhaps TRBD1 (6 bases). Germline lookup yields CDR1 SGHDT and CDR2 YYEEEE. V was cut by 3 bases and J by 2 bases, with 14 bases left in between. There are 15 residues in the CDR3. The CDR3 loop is CASSSIGQPQETQYF. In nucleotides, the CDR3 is TGTGCCAGCAGCTCGATTGGACAGCCACAAGAGACCCAGTACTTC. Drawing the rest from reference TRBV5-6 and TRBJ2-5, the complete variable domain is DAGVTQSPTHLIKTRGQQVTLRCSPKSGHDTVSWYQQALGQGPQFIFQYYEEEERQRGNFPDRFSGHQFPNYSSELNVNALLLGDSALYLCASSSIGQPQETQYFGPGTRLLVL.

CDR3 sequence (DNA): TGTGCCAGCAGGACAGGGTGGGGGAATTCACCCCTCCACTTT. Residues: CASRTGWGNSPLHF. V is TRBV25-1 and J is TRBJ1-6; 7 bases agree with TRBD1. Germline V gives CDR1 MGHDK, CDR2 SYGVNS. The CDR3 consists of 14 residues. V was clipped by 6 bases and J by 7 bases; unmatched bases: 6.

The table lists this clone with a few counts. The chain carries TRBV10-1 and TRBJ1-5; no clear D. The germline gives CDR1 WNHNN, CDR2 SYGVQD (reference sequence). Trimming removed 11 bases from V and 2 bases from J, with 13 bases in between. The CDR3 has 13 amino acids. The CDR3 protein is CAVHIGRNQPQHF. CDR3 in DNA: TGCGCCGTTCACATAGGGCGCAATCAGCCCCAGCATTTT.

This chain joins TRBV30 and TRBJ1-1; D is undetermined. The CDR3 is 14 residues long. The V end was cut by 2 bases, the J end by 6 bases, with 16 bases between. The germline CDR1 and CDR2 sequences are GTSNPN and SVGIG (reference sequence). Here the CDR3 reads CAWSKTASAPEAFF. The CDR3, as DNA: TGTGCCTGGAGTAAAACAGCGTCCGCACCTGAAGCTTTCTTT.

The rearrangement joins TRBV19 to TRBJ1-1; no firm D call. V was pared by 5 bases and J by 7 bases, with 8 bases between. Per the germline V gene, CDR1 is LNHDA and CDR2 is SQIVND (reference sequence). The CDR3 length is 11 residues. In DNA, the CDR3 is TGTGCCAGTAGTCTACAGAGTGAAGCTTTCTTT. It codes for CASSLQSEAFF.

Here the CDR3 reads CASHRDQETQYF. In DNA form, the CDR3 reads TGTGCCAGTCACAGGGACCAAGAGACCCAGTACTTC. The chain has TRBV2 and TRBJ2-5, with D possibly matching TRBD1 (6 bases). Germline CDR1 reads SNHLY; CDR2 reads FYNNEI. The CDR3 extends over 12 amino acids. V was cut by 9 bases and J by 0 bases, with 8 bases left in between.

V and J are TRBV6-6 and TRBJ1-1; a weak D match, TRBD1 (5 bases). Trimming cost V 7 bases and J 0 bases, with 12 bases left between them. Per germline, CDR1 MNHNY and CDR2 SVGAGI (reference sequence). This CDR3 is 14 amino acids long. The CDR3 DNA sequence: TGTGCCAGCATCCCGGGGACGATGAACACTGAAGCTTTCTTT. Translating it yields CASIPGTMNTEAFF.

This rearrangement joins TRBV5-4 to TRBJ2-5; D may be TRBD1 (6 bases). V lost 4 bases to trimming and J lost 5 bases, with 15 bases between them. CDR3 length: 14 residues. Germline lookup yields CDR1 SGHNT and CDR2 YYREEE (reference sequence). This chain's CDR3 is CASSVLTGKETQYF. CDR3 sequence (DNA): TGTGCCAGCAGCGTATTAACAGGGAAGGAGACCCAGTACTTC.

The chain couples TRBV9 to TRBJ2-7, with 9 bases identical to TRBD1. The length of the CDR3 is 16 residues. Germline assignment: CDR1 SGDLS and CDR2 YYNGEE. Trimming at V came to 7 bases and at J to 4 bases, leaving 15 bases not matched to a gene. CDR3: CASRPGTGTGPYEQYF. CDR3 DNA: TGTGCCAGCCGTCCCGGGACAGGGACAGGCCCTTACGAGCAGTACTTC.

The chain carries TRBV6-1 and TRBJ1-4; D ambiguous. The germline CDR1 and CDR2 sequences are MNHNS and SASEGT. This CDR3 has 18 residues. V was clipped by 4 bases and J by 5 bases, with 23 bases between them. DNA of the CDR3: TGTGCCAGCAGTGTAAGGCCCAAGGTCCGGTCGCACAATGAAAAACTGTTTTTT. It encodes CASSVRPKVRSHNEKLFF.

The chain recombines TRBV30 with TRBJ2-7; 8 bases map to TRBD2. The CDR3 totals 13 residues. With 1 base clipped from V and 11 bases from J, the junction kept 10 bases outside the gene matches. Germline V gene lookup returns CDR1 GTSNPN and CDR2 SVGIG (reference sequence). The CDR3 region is CAWSGPPGGRKYF. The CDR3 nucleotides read TGTGCCTGGAGTGGTCCTCCGGGGGGGAGGAAGTACTTC.

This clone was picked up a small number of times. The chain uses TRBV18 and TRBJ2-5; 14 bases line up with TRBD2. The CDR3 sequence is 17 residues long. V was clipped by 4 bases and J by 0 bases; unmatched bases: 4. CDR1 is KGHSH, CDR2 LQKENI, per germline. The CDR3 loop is CASSLGLAGEYQETQYF. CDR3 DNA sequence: TGTGCCAGCTCACTGGGACTAGCGGGGGAGTACCAAGAGACCCAGTACTTC. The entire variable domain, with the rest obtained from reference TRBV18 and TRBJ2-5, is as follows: NAGVMQNPRHLVRRRGQEARLRCSPMKGHSHVYWYRQLPEEGLKFMVYLQKENIIDESGMPKERFSAEFPKEGPSILRIQQVVRGDSAAYFCASSLGLAGEYQETQYFGPGTRLLVL.

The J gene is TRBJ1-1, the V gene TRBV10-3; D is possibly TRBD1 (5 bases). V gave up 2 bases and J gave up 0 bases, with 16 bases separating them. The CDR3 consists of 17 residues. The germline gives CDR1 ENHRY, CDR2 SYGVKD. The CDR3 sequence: CAISENPPGHLNTEAFF. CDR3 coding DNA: TGTGCCATCAGTGAGAACCCTCCTGGACATCTGAACACTGAAGCTTTCTTT.

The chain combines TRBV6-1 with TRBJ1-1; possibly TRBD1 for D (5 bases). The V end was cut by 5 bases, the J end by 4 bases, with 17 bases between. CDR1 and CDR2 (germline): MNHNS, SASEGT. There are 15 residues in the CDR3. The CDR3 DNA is TGTGCCAGCAGTTGGGACCCGTTAAGGGGCACTGAAGCTTTCTTT. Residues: CASSWDPLRGTEAFF.

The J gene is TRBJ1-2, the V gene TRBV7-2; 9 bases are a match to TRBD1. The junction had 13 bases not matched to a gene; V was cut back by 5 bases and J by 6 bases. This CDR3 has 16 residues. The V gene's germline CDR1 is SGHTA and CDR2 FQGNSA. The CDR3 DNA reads TGTGCCAGCAGCCCAGCGGGGGTACAGGGGGCCCATGGCTACACCTTC. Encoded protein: CASSPAGVQGAHGYTF.

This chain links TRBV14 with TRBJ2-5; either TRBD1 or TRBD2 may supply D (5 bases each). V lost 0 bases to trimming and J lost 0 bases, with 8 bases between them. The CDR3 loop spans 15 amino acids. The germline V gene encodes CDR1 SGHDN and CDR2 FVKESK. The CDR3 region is CASSQEGVYQETQYF. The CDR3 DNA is TGTGCCAGCAGCCAAGAGGGGGTGTACCAAGAGACCCAGTACTTC.